The 15 T cell receptor beta chains below come from one sample, sequenced in a study of T cell clonotyping in hematopoietic cell transplantation. Generated by immunoSEQ multiplex PCR, the TCRdb table keeps only in-frame clones and is missing some. The sample records roughly 44,000 clones, about 95% being singletons. Sequencing was done on a sample of peripheral blood mononuclear cells. The receptors come from a man aged 30-40 years in good health. Some clones in this sample may be carry-over from other donors' samples.

The V and J genes are TRBV9 and TRBJ1-1; D is uncertain. Germline V gives CDR1 SGDLS, CDR2 YYNGEE. Deletions cut 4 bases from V and 1 base from J, with 11 bases between. There are 14 residues in the CDR3. The CDR3 here is CASSPLRQNTEAFF. The CDR3 nucleotides are TGTGCCAGCAGCCCTCTCCGACAGAACACTGAAGCTTTCTTT.

The chain joins TRBV4-1 to TRBJ2-7; no definite D call. Per germline, CDR1 MGHRA and CDR2 YSYEKL. The CDR3 contains 15 residues. V was shortened by 2 bases and J by 2 bases, with 13 bases between the two germline ends. CDR3: CASSQLPDNTYEQYF. CDR3 nucleotides: TGCGCCAGCAGCCAATTACCGGATAACACCTACGAGCAGTACTTC.

The chain has TRBV19 and TRBJ2-3, with 10 nucleotides matching TRBD1. CDR1 LNHDA and CDR2 SQIVND come from the germline V gene (reference sequence). After removal of 5 bases from V and 4 bases from J, the junction contained 3 bases not matched to a gene. This CDR3 is 14 amino acids long. The CDR3 nucleotides are TGTGCCAGTAGTGTGGGACAGGGGCCAGATACGCAGTATTTT. It codes for CASSVGQGPDTQYF. The whole variable domain, filled in from reference TRBV19 and TRBJ2-3, reads DGGITQSPKYLFRKEGQNVTLSCEQNLNHDAMYWYRQDPGQGLRLIYYSQIVNDFQKGDIAEGYSVSREKKESFPLTVTSAQKNPTAFYLCASSVGQGPDTQYFGPGTRLTVL.

CDR3 in DNA: TGTGCCATCAGTGGATACCCCGGGACACAAAACCAAGGACCCTATGGCTACACCTTC. This gives the protein CAISGYPGTQNQGPYGYTF. The V and J genes are TRBV10-3 and TRBJ1-2; TRBD1 might be the D (6 bases). Between the trimmed V and J ends, which lost 4 bases and 4 bases, there was a span of 28 bases. The germline V gene encodes CDR1 ENHRY and CDR2 SYGVKD. This CDR3 spans 19 amino acids.

J is TRBJ1-5 and V is TRBV2, with 7 nucleotides matching TRBD1. Germline V gene lookup returns CDR1 SNHLY and CDR2 FYNNEI. There are 18 residues in the CDR3. The ends lost 7 bases at V and 0 bases at J; junction bases unmatched: 15. The CDR3 is CASNGDSAEAYSNQPQHF. The CDR3 DNA follows: TGTGCCAGCAACGGGGACAGTGCCGAAGCGTATAGCAATCAGCCCCAGCATTTT.

V is TRBV5-3 and J is TRBJ2-1, with a tentative D call TRBD1 (6 bases). TRBV5-3 is known as an ORF, though its function is uncertain. CDR3 length equals 15 residues. Trimming took 4 bases from V and 5 from J, leaving 16 bases between them. CDR3 coding DNA: TGTGCCAGAAGCCCCGACAGGAACTATGACAATGAGCAGTTCTTC. Translation gives CARSPDRNYDNEQFF.

The genes are TRBV25-1 and TRBJ2-5; D may be TRBD1 (6 bases). Germline V CDR1 and CDR2: MGHDK, SYGVNS. The CDR3 loop spans 17 amino acids. V was shortened by 2 bases and J by 0 bases, with 16 bases between the two germline ends. The CDR3 region is CASSERGGVPYQETQYF. CDR3 nucleotides: TGTGCCAGCAGTGAAAGAGGGGGTGTCCCGTACCAAGAGACCCAGTACTTC.

The chain uses TRBV5-1 and TRBJ1-2; D gene ambiguous. Per germline, CDR1 SGHRS and CDR2 YFSETQ. CDR3 length: 14 residues. Trimming removed 6 bases at V and 3 bases at J, with 15 bases between. CDR3 amino acids: CASTTEPGDYGYTF. As DNA, the CDR3 is TGCGCCAGCACCACGGAGCCCGGGGACTATGGCTACACCTTC.

This clone was counted a single time. The rearrangement links TRBV7-9 to TRBJ1-5; D is unresolved. The CDR3 runs 12 residues. Germline CDR1 reads SEHNR; CDR2 reads FQNEAQ (reference sequence). V was pared by 3 bases and J by 5 bases, with 5 bases between. The CDR3 nucleotides read TGTGCCAGCAGCTTTGGGGATCAGCCCCAGCATTTT. This codes for CASSFGDQPQHF. Supplemented by reference TRBV7-9 and TRBJ1-5, the full variable domain reads DTGVSQNPRHKITKRGQNVTFRCDPISEHNRLYWYRQTLGQGPEFLTYFQNEAQLEKSRLLSDRFSAERPKGSFSTLEIQRTEQGDSAMYLCASSFGDQPQHFGDGTRLSIL.

This clone was seen more than once but under ten times. The chain employs TRBV5-4 and TRBJ2-7, with 7 bases that match TRBD2. Trimming removed 0 bases from V and 7 bases from J; junction bases left unmatched: 7. The CDR3 totals 14 residues. In germline, CDR1 is SGHNT, CDR2 YYREEE (reference sequence). CDR3 in DNA: TGTGCCAGCAGCTTGGGCGGGAGCGGAAGGGAGCAGTACTTC. Translating it yields CASSLGGSGREQYF.

The V and J genes are TRBV30 and TRBJ2-1, with unresolved D. Trimming removed 3 bases from V and 5 bases from J, with 5 bases in between. The CDR3 length is 11 residues. Germline V gives CDR1 GTSNPN, CDR2 SVGIG (reference sequence). This CDR3 reads CAWRFNNEQFF. CDR3 coding DNA: TGTGCCTGGAGGTTTAACAATGAGCAGTTCTTC. Filled out from reference TRBV30 and TRBJ2-1, the complete variable domain reads SQTIHQWPATLVQPVGSPLSLECTVEGTSNPNLYWYRQAAGRGLQLLFYSVGIGQISSEVPQNLSASRPQDRQFILSSKKLLLSDSGFYLCAWRFNNEQFFGPGTRLTVL.

The chain uses TRBV11-1 and TRBJ1-2; D is unresolved. Per the germline V gene, CDR1 is SGHAT and CDR2 is FQDESV (reference sequence). V shed 5 bases and J shed 10 bases, with 20 bases lying between them. This CDR3 is 14 amino acids long. CDR3 amino acids: CASSPHQDGPHYTF. Written as DNA, the CDR3 is TGTGCCAGCAGCCCCCACCAAGATGGGCCGCACTACACCTTC.

The chain links TRBV7-2 to TRBJ1-5; a weak D match, TRBD1 (5 bases). V dropped 5 bases and J dropped 4 bases, with 18 bases sitting between them. Germline V gene data show CDR1 as SGHTA and CDR2 as FQGNSA. The CDR3 has 16 amino acids. The chain's CDR3 is CASSLLPGTVNQPQHF. CDR3 coding DNA: TGTGCCAGCAGCCTACTTCCCGGGACCGTTAATCAGCCCCAGCATTTT.

This clone was detected once. V and J are TRBV4-1 and TRBJ2-1, with 12 bases that match TRBD2. The CDR3 has 16 residues. Per germline, CDR1 MGHRA and CDR2 YSYEKL. J was trimmed by 5 bases and V by 4 bases; bases with no gene match: 6. The CDR3 protein is CASSPFRLAGDNEQFF. In DNA form, the CDR3 reads TGCGCCAGCAGCCCCTTCAGACTAGCGGGAGACAATGAGCAGTTCTTC.

CDR3 DNA: TGTGCCAGCAGCTTAGCTTTTGTCGTCGCCGGAGGAGAGACCCAGTACTTC. It specifies CASSLAFVVAGGETQYF. The chain couples TRBV7-2 to TRBJ2-5; D possibly corresponds to TRBD2 (5 bases). The CDR3 contains 17 residues. Per the germline V gene, CDR1 is SGHTA and CDR2 is FQGNSA. V dropped 0 bases and J dropped 4 bases, with 18 bases sitting between them.